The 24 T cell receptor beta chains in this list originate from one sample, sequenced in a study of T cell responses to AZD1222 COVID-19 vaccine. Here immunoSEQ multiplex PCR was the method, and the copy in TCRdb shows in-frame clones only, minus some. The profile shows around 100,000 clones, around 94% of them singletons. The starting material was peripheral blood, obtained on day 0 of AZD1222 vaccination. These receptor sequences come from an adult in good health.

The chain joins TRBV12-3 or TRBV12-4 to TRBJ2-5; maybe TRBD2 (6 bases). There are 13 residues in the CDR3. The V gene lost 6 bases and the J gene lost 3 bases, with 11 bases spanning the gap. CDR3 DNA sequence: TGTGCCAGCAGGTCTTGGGGGGAAGAGACCCAGTACTTC. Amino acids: CASRSWGEETQYF.

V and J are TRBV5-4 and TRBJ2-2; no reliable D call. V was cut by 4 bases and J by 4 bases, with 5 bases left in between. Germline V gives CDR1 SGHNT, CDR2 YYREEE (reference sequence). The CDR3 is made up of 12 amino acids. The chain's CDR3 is CASSPFTGELFF. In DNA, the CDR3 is TGTGCCAGCAGCCCGTTCACCGGGGAGCTGTTTTTT.

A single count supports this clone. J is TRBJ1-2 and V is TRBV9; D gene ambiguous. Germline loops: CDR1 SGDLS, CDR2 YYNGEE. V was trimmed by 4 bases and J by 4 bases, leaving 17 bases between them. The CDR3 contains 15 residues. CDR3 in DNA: TGTGCCAGCAGCTCGGACCCCGGTTGGGTCTATGGCTACACCTTC. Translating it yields CASSSDPGWVYGYTF.

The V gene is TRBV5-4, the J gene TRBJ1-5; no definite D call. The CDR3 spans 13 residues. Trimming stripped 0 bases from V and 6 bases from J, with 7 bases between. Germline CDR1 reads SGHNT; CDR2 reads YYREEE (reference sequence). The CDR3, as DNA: TGTGCCAGCAGCTTGGACTTCAGTCAGCCCCAGCATTTT. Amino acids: CASSLDFSQPQHF.

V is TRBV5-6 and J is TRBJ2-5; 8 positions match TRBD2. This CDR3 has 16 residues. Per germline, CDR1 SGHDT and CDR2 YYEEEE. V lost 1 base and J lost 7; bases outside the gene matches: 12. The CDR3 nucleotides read TGTGCCAGCAGCTTGAGTCCCACGGGGGGGCCGGGGACCCAGTACTTC. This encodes CASSLSPTGGPGTQYF.

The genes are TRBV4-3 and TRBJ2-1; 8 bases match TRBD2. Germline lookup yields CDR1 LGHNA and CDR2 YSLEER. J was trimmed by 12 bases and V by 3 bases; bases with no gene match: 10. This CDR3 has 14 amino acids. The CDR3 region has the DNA TGCGCCAGCAGCCAGGCGCGGGGGGACCTCAGGCAGTTCTTC. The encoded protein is CASSQARGDLRQFF.

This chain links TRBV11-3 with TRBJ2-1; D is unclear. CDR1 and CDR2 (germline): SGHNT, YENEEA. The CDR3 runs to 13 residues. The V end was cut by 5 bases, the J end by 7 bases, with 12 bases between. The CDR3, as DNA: TGTGCCAGCAGCACAAAGCTGGGGAATGAGCAGTTCTTC. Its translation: CASSTKLGNEQFF. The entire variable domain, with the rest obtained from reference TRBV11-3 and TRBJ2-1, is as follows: EAGVVQSPRYKIIEKKQPVAFWCNPISGHNTLYWYLQNLGQGPELLIRYENEEAVDDSQLPKDRFSAERLKGVDSTLKIQPAELGDSAVYLCASSTKLGNEQFFGPGTRLTVL.

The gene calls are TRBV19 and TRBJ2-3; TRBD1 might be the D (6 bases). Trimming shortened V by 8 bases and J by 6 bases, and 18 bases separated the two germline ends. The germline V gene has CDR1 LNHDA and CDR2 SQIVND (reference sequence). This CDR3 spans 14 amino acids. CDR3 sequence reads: CASLGTPESDTQYF. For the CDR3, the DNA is TGTGCCAGTCTCGGGACACCAGAGAGCGATACGCAGTATTTT.

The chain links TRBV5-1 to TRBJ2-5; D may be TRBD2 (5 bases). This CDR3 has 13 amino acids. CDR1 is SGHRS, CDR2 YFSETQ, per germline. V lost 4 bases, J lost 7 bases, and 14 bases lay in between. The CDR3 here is CASSKDPEGTQYF. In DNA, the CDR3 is TGCGCCAGCAGCAAAGACCCCGAGGGGACCCAGTACTTC. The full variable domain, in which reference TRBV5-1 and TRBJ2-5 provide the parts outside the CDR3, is KAGVTQTPRYLIKTRGQQVTLSCSPISGHRSVSWYQQTPGQGLQFLFEYFSETQRNKGNFPGRFSGRQFSNSRSEMNVSTLELGDSALYLCASSKDPEGTQYFGPGTRLLVL.

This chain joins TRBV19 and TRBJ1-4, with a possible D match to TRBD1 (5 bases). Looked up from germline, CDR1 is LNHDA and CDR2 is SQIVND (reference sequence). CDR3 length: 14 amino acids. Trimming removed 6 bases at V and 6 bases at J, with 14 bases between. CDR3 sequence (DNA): TGTGCCAGTAGCATCAGGGATGGAGATGAAAAACTGTTTTTT. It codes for CASSIRDGDEKLFF.

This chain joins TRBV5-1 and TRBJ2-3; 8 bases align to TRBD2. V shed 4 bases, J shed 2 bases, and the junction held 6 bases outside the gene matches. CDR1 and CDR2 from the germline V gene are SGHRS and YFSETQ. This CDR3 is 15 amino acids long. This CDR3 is CASSGAGGFTDTQYF. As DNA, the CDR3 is TGCGCCAGCAGCGGCGCGGGGGGCTTCACAGATACGCAGTATTTT.

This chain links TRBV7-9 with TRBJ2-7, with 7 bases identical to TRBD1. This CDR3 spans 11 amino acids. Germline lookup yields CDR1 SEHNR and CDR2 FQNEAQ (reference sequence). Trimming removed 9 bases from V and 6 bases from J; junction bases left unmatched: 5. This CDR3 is CASHRDSEQYF. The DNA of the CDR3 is TGTGCCAGTCACCGGGACAGCGAGCAGTACTTC.

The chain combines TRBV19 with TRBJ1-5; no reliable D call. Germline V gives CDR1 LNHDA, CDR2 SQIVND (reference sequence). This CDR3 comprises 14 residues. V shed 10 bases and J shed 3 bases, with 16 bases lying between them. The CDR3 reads CATASVSDNQPQHF. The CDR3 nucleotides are TGTGCCACCGCATCAGTTAGCGACAATCAGCCCCAGCATTTT.

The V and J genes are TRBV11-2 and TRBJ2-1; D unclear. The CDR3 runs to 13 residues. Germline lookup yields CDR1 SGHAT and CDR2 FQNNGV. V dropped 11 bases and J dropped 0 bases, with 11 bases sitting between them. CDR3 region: CADRQSSYNEQFF. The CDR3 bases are TGTGCCGACCGCCAGAGCTCCTACAATGAGCAGTTCTTC.

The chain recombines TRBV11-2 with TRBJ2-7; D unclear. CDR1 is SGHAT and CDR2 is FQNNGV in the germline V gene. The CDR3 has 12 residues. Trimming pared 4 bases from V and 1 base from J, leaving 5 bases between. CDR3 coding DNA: TGTGCCAGCAGCTCTGGATCCTACGAGCAGTACTTC. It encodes CASSSGSYEQYF.

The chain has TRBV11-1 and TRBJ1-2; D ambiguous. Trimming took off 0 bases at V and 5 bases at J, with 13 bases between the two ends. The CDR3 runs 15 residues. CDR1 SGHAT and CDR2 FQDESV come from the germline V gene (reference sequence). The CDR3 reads CASSLAGKSGYGYTF. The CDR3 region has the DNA TGTGCCAGCAGCTTAGCGGGGAAATCTGGGTATGGCTACACCTTC.

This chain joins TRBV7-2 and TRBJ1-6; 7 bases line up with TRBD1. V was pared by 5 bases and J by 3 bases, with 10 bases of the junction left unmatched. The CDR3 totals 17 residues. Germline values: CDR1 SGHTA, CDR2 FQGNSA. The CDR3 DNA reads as TGTGCCAGCAGCACCCAACAGGGGAGGAACTATAATTCACCCCTCCACTTT. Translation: CASSTQQGRNYNSPLHF.

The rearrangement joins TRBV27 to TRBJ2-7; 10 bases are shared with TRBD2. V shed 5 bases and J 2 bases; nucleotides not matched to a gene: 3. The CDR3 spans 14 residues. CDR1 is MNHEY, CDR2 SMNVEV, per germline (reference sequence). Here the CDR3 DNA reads TGTGCCAGCAGTCACGGACTAGCGGCCTACGAGCAGTACTTC. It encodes CASSHGLAAYEQYF.

Written as DNA, the CDR3 is TGCGCCAGCAGCCCCAGGGGGAGCCCAGATACGCAGTATTTT. Amino acids: CASSPRGSPDTQYF. V and J are TRBV5-1 and TRBJ2-3; 7 bases match TRBD1. CDR1 SGHRS and CDR2 YFSETQ come from the germline V gene. J was trimmed by 4 bases and V by 4 bases; bases with no gene match: 6. The CDR3 has 14 residues.

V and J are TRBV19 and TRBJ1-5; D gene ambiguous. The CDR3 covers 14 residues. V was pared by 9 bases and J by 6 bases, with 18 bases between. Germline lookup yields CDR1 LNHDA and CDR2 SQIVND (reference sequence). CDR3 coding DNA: TGTGCCAGCCAGAATCGACCCCGTTCTCAGCCCCAGCATTTT. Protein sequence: CASQNRPRSQPQHF. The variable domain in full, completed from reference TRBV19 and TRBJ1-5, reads DGGITQSPKYLFRKEGQNVTLSCEQNLNHDAMYWYRQDPGQGLRLIYYSQIVNDFQKGDIAEGYSVSREKKESFPLTVTSAQKNPTAFYLCASQNRPRSQPQHFGDGTRLSIL.

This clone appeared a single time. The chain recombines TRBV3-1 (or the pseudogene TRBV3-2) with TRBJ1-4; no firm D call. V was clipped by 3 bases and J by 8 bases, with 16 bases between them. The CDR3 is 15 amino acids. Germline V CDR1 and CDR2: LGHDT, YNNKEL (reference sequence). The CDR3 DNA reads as TGTGCCAGCAGCCATAGCCGCTTTCCGAGGGAAAAACTGTTTTTT. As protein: CASSHSRFPREKLFF.

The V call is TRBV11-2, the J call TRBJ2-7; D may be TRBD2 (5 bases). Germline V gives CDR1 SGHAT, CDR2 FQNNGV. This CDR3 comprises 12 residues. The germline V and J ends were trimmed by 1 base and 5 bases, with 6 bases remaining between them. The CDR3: CASSLGGHEQYF. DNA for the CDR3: TGTGCCAGCAGCTTAGGAGGGCACGAGCAGTACTTC.

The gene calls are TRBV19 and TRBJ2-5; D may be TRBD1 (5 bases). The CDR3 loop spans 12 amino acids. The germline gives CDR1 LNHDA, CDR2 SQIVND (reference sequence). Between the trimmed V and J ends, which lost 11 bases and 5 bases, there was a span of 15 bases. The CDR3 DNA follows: TGTGCCGTGGGCAGGGCCGAGGAGACCCAGTACTTC. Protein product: CAVGRAEETQYF.

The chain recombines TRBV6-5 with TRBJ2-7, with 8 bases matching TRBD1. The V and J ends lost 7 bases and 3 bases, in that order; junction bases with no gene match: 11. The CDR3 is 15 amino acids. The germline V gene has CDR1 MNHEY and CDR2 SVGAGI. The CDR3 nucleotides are TGTGCCAGCACTACCCAGGACAGGGCGGGCTACGAGCAGTACTTC. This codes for CASTTQDRAGYEQYF.